The T cell receptor beta chain described here comes from a study of regulatory T cells in long-lasting Graves disease. Study-wide background: New Graves' disease cases had less than 3 months of antithyroid drugs. Whole-study results and caveats: Persistent patients shared more public clonotypes (about 3,000) than newly diagnosed patients (about 970). Small numbers of samples may have cut accuracy.

Sample time point: newly diagnosed GD, antithyroid drugs for less than 3 months. After RNA was extracted from PBMCs, the TCR library was made from it. Of note for this clonotype: Its antigen remains unidentified.

According to the study, TCR beta libraries were built with iRepertoire HTBI primers and CDR3-region Arm-PCR. TCRdb re-called the multiplex PCR reads with MiXCR, one entry per CDR3 protein. The data show hundreds of thousands of distinct CDR3 sequences, roughly 16% seen once. This CDR3 is 15 amino acids long. The germline CDR1 and CDR2 sequences are MNHGY and SVAAGI. V lost 5 bases and J lost 7; bases outside the gene matches: 10. This sample also appeared in a second study, on T cells in Graves' hyperthyroidism and ophthalmopathy.

Sequenced material: peripheral blood mononuclear cells (PBMCs), taken at new diagnosis, from a patient treated with antithyroid drugs. The V call is TRBV6-9, the J call TRBJ2-1; TRBD1 aligns across 8 bases. This sequence originates from a young woman with Graves disease. The CDR3 sequence: CASSDWAGGANEQFF. For the CDR3, the DNA is TGTGCCAGCAGTGACTGGGCAGGGGGCGCGAATGAGCAGTTCTTC.